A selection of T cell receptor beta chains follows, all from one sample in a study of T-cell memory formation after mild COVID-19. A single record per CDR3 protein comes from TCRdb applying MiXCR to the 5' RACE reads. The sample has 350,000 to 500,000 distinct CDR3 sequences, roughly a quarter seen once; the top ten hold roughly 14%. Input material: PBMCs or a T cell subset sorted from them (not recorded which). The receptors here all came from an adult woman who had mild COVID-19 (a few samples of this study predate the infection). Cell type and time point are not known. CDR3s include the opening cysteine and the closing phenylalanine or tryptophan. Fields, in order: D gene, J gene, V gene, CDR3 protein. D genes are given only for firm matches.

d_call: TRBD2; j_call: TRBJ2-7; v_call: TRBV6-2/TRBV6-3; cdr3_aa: CASSPASGRLGEQYF
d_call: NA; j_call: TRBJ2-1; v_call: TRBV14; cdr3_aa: CASSRFFRSSYNEQFF
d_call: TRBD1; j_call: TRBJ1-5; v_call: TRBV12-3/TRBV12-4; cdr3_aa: CASSLGQGLYPQHF
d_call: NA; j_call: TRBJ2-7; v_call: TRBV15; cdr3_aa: CATSRDRWGEQYF
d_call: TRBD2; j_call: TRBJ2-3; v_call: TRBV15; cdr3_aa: CATSRSATGGISSTDTQYF
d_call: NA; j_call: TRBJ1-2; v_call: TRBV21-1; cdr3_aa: CASSKGAGANYGYTF
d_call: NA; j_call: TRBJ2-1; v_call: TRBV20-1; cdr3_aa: CSAWGFRNEQFF
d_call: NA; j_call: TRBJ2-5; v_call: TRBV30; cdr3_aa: CAWSPQGKTQYF
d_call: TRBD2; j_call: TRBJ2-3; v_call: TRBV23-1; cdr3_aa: CASSLTAHCGTSGRGATDTQYF
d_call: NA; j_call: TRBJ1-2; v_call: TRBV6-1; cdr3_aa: CASIPGQNYGYTF
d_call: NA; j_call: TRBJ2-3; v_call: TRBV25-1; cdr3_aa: CASSVFGSSTDTQYF
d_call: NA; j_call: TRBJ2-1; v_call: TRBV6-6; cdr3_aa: CASSYELSSYNEQFF
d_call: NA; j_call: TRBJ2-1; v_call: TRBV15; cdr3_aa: CATSRDIVGGDEQFF
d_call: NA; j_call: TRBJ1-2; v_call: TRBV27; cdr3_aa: CAAKFDESKVGVYGYTF
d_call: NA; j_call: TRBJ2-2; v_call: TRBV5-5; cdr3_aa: CASSWENTGELFF
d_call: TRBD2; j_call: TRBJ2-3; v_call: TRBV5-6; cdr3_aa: CASLLAGGSPDTQYF
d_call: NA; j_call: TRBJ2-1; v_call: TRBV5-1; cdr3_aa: CASSLERVYNEQFF
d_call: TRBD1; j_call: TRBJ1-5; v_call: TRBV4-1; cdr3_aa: CASSQDWTGRNQPQHF
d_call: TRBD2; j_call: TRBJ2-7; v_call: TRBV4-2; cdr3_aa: CASSQTSGGAEEQYF
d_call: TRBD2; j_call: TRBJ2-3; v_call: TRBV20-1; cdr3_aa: CSATSIAGGLRDTQYF
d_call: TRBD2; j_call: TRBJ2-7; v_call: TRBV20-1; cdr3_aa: CSARDISSGSYEQYF